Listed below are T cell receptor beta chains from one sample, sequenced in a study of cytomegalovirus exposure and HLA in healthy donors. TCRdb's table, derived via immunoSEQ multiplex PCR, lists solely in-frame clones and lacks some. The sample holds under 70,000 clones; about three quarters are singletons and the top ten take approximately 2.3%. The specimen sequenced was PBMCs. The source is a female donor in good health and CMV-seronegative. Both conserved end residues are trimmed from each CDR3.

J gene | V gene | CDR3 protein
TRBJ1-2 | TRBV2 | ARDSRDGYT
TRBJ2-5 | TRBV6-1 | ASMGAGETQY
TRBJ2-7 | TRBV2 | ASRTQGVISYEQY
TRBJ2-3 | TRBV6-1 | ASSEGFGLAGSTDTQY
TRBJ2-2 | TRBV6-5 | ASSLTREGTGELF
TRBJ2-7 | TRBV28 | ASLGGNRGISHEQY
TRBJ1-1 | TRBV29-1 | SVGGMNTEAF
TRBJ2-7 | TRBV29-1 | SVDGTGGYEQY
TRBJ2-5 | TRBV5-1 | ASSSPGGEETQY
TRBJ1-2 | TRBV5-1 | ASSSLTELNYGYT
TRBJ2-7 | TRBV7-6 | ASSLVLAGESEQY
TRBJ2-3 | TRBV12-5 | ASGLGLAASTDTQY
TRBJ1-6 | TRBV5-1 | ASSFTGVESPLH
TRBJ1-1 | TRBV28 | ASSLSGGTFEAF
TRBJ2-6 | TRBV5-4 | ASSTPRPPNVLT
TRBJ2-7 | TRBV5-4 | ASSPMVSGKISYEQY
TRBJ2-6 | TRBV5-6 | ASSLETSGSGGANVLT
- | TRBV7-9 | ASSLSWDRGLRYEQY
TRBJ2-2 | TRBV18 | ASSQQGAKNTGELF
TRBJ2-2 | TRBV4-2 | ASSQVALADNTGELF
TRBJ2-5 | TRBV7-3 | ASSLGGRSETQY
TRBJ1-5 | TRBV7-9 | ASSLGFYTSGPQH
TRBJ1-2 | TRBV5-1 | ASRPSPTGGLGYT
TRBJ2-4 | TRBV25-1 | ASSDPAGSKNIQY
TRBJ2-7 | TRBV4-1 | ASSQEGGLAGGRQY
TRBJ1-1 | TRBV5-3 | ARSRRGRDEAF
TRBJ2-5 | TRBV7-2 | ASSLGGQDNRETQY
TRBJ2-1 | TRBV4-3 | ASSQEGQYNEQF
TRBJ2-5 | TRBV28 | ASSSSGLGQY
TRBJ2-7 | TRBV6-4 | ASSQPGQGCYEQY
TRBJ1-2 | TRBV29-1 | SVARGTYGYT
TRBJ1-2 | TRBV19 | ASSIAATGKIGYT
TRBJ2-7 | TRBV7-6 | ASRVTGGGYEQY
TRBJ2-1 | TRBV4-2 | ASSWTTSSYNEQF
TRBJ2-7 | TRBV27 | ASSLQGAYEQY
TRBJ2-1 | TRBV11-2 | ASSLDIGSEQF
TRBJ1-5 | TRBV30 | AWRDNSNQPQH
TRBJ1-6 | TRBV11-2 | ASSLGQKNSPLH
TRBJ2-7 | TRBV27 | ASSLYRDSYEQY
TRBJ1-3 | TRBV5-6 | ASSLEGGRGNTIY
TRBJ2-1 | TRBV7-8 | ASSRAGAVYNEQF
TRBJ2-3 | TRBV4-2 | ASSQEIAGVTDTQY
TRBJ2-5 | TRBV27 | ASTRTSGIGTQY
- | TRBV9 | ASSVGPTGPYEQY
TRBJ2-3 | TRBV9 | ASTGTVTDTQY
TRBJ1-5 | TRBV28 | ASSLWAGGGNQPQH
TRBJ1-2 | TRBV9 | ASSARTGQGSHGYT
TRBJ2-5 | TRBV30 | AWSPPRTSPFQETQY
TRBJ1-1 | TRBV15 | ATSRDLAGVPWRLTEAF
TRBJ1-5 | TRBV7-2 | ASSPGGPGQPQH
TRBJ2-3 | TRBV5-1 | ASSPLGGTRGAADTQY
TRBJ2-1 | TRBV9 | ASTEGASVYNEQF
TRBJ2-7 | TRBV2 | ASSGLAGGHSPYEQY
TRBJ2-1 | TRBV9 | ASSPGLAGGSEQF